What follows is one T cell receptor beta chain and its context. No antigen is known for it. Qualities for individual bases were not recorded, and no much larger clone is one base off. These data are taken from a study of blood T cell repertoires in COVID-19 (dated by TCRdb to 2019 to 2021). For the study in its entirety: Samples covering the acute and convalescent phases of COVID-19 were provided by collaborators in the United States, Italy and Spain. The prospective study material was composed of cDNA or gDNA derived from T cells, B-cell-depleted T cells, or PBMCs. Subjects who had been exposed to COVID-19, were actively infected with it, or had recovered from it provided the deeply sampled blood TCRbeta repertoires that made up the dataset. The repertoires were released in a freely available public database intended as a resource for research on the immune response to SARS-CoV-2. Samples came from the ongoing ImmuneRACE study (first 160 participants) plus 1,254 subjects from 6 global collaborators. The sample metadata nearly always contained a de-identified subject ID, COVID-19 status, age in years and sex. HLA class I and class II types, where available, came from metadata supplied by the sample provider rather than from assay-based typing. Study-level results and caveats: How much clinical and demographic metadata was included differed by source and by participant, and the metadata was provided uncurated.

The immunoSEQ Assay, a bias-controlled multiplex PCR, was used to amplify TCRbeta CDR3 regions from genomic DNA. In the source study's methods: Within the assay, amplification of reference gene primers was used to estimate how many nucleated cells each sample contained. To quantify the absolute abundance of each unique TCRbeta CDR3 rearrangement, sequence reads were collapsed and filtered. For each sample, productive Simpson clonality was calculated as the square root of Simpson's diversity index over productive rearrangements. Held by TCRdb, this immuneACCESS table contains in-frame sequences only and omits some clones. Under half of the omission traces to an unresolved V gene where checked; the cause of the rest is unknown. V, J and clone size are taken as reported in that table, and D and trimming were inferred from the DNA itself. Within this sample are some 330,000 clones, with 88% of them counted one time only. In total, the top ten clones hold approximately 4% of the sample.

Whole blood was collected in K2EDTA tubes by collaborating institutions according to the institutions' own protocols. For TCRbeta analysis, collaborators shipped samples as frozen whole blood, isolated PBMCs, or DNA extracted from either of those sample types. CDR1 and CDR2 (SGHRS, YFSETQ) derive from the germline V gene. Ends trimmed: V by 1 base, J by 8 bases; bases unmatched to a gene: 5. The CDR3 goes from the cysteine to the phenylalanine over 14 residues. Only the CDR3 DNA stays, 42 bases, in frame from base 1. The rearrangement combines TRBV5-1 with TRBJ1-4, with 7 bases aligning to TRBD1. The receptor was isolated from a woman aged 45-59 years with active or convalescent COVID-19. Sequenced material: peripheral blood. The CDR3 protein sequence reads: CASSLLGGEEKLFF. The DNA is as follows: TGCGCCAGCAGCTTGTTAGGGGGCGAGGAAAAACTGTTTTTT.